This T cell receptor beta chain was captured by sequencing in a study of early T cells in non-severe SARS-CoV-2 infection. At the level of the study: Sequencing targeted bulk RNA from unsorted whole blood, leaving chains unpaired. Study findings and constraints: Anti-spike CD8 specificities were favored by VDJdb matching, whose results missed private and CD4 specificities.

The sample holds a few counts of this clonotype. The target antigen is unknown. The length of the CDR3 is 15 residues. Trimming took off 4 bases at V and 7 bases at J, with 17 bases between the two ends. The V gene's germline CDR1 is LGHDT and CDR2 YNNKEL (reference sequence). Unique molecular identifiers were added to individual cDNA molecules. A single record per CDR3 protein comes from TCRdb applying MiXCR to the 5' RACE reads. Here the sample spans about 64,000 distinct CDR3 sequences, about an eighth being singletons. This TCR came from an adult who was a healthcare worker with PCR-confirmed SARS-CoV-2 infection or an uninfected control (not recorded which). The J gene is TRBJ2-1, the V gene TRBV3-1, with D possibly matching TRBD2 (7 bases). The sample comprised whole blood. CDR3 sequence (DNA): TGTGCCAGCAGCCCCCTCGCGGGGGCCGGGAATGAGCAGTTCTTC. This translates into CASSPLAGAGNEQFF.